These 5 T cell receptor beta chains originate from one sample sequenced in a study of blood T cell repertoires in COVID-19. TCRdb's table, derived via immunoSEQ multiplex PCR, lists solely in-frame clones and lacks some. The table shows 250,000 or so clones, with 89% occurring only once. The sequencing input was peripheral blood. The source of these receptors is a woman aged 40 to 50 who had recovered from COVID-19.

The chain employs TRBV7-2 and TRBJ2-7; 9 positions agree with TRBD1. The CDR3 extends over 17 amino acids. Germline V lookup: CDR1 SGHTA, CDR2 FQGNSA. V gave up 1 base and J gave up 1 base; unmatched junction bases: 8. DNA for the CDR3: TGTGCCAGCAGCTTAGTTTGGGACAGGGTAGGGTCCTACGAGCAGTACTTC. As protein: CASSLVWDRVGSYEQYF. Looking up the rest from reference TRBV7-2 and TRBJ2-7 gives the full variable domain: GAGVSQSPSNKVTEKGKDVELRCDPISGHTALYWYRQSLGQGLEFLIYFQGNSAPDKSGLPSDRFSAERTGGSVSTLTIQRTQQEDSAVYLCASSLVWDRVGSYEQYFGPGTRLTVT.

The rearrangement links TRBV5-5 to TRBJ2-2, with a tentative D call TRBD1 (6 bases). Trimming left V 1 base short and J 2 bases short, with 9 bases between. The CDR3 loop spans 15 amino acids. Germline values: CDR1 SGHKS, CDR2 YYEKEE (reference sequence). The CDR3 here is CASSLTGTNTGELFF. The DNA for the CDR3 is TGTGCCAGCAGCTTGACAGGGACCAACACCGGGGAGCTGTTTTTT.

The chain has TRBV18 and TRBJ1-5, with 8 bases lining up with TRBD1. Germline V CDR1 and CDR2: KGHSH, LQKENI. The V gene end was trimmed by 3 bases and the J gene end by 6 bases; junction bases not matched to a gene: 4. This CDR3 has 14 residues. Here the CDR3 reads CASSPPGGGQPQHF. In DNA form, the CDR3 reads TGTGCCAGCTCACCCCCAGGGGGCGGTCAGCCCCAGCATTTT. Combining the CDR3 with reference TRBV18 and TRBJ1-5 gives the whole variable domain NAGVMQNPRHLVRRRGQEARLRCSPMKGHSHVYWYRQLPEEGLKFMVYLQKENIIDESGMPKERFSAEFPKEGPSILRIQQVVRGDSAAYFCASSPPGGGQPQHFGDGTRLSIL.

This CDR3 reads CASSLRTSGASTDTQYF. The CDR3 region has the DNA TGTGCCAGCAGCCTACGCACTAGCGGCGCTAGCACAGATACGCAGTATTTT. The chain couples TRBV7-8 to TRBJ2-3; 8 bases agree with TRBD2. The CDR3 covers 17 residues. V dropped 5 bases and J dropped 0; count of bases not matched to a gene: 10. Germline assignment: CDR1 SGHVS and CDR2 FQNEAQ. The variable domain in full, completed from reference TRBV7-8 and TRBJ2-3, reads GAGVSQSPRYKVAKRGQDVALRCDPISGHVSLFWYQQALGQGPEFLTYFQNEAQLDKSGLPSDRFFAERPEGSVSTLKIQRTQQEDSAVYLCASSLRTSGASTDTQYFGPGTRLTVL.

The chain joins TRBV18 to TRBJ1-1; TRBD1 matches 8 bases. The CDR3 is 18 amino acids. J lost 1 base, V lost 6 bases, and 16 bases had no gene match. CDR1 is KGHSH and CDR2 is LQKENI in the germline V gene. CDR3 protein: CASSTTRQGKIRNTEAFF. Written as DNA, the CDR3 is TGTGCCAGCTCTACCACACGACAGGGGAAGATAAGGAACACTGAAGCTTTCTTT.